This T cell receptor (beta chain) was captured by sequencing in a study of blood T cell repertoires in COVID-19. Study summary: Specimens from acute and convalescent COVID-19 originated in the United States, Italy and Spain. In each case, the material was cDNA or gDNA derived from T cells, B-cell-depleted T cells, or PBMCs.

Original analysis: The assay estimated nucleated cells by amplifying reference gene primers. The protocol was immunoSEQ multiplex PCR, while the TCRdb copy is restricted to in-frame clones and leaves out a portion. D and trimming were read from the DNA, whereas the V and J calls and clone size are those reported in that table. The sample includes about 160,000 clones, roughly 80% of them seen just once. Germline V CDR1 and CDR2: LNHDA, SQIVND (reference sequence). CDR3 length equals 18 residues. Trimming removed 6 bases from V and 0 bases from J; junction bases left unmatched: 12. J is TRBJ1-4 and V is TRBV19, with TRBD1 matching 8 bases. The TCR comes from a woman aged 80 or older with acute or convalescent COVID-19. Input material: peripheral blood. The CDR3 bases are TGTGCCAGTAGGCGGGGGACAGGTATTACTGCAACTAATGAAAAACTGTTTTTT. Residues: CASRRGTGITATNEKLFF.